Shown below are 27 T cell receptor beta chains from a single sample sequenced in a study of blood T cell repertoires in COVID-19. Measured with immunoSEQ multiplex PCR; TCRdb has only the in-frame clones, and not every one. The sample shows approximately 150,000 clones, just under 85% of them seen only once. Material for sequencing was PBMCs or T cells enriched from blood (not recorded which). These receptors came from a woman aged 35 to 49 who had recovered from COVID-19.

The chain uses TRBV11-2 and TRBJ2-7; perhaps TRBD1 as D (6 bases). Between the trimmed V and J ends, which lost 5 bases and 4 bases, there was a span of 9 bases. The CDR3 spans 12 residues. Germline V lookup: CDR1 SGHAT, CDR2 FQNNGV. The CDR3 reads CASSKTGYEQYF. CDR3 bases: TGTGCCAGCAGCAAGACAGGTTACGAGCAGTACTTC.

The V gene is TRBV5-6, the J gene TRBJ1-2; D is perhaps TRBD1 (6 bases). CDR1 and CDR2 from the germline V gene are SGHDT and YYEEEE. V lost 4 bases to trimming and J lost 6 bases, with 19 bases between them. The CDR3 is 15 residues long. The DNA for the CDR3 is TGTGCCAGCAGCGACCCCGGCGGGGGGCGGCATGGCTACACCTTC. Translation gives CASSDPGGGRHGYTF.

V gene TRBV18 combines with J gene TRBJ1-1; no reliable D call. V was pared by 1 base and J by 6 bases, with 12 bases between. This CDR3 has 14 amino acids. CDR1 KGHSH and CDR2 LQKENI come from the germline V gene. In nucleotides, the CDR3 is TGTGCCAGCTCACCACGGGCGGGAGATGCTGAAGCTTTCTTT. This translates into CASSPRAGDAEAFF.

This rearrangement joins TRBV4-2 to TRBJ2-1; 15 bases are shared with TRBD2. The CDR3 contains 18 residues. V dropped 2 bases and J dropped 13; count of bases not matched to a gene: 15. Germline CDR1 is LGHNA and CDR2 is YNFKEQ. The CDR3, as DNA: TGTGCCAGCAGCCAATCCCCAGGTGGGACTAGCGGGGGGACCTTCCAGTTCTTC. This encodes CASSQSPGGTSGGTFQFF.

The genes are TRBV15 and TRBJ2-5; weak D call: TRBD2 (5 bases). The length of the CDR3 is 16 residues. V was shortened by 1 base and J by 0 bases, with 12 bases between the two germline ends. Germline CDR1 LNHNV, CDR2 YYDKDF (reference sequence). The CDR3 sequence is CATSRGERAYQETQYF. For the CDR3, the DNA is TGTGCCACCAGCAGAGGGGAGAGGGCCTACCAAGAGACCCAGTACTTC.

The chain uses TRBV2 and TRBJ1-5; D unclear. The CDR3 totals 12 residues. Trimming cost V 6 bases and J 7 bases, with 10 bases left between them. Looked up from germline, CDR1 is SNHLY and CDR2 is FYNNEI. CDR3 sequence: CASSDEAQPQHF. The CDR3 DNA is TGTGCCAGCAGCGATGAGGCCCAGCCCCAGCATTTT.

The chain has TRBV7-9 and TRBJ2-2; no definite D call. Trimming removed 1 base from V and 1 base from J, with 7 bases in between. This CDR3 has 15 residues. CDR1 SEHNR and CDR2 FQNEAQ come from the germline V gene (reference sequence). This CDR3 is CASSLGQKNTGELFF. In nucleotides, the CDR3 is TGTGCCAGCAGCTTAGGGCAAAAGAACACCGGGGAGCTGTTTTTT.

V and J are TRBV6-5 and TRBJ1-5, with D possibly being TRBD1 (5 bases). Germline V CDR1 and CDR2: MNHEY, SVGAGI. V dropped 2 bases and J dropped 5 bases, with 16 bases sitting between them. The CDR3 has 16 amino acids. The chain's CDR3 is CASSYPGTGDHQPQHF. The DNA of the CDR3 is TGTGCCAGCAGTTACCCCGGGACGGGAGATCATCAGCCCCAGCATTTT.

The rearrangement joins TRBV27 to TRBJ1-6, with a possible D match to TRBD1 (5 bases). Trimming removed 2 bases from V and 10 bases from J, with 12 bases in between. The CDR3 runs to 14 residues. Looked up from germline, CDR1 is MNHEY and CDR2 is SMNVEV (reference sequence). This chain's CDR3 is CASSLPQGGSPLHF. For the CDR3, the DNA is TGTGCCAGCAGTTTACCTCAGGGAGGGTCACCCCTCCACTTT.

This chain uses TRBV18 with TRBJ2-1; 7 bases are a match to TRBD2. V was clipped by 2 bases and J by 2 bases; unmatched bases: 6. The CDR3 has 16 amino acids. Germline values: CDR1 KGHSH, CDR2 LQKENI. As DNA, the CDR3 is TGTGCCAGCTCACCAGAGCTAGCGGCGACCTACAATGAGCAGTTCTTC. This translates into CASSPELAATYNEQFF.

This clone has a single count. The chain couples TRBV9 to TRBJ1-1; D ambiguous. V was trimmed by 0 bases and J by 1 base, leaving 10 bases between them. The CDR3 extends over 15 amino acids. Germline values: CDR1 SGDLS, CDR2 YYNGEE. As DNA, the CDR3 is TGTGCCAGCAGCGTAGGTAGTACCGGGAACACTGAAGCTTTCTTT. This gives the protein CASSVGSTGNTEAFF.

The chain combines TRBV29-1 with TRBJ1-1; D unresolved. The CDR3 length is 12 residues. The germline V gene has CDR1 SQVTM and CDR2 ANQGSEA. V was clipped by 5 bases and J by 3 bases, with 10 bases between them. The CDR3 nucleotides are TGCAGCGTTCGACTCTGGGACACTGAAGCTTTCTTT. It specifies CSVRLWDTEAFF.

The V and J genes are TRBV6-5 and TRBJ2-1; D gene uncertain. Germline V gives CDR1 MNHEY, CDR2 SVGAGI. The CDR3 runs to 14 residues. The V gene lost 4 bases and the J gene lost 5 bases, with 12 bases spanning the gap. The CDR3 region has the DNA TGTGCCAGCAGTTCCTACCCCGCGGACAATGAGCAGTTCTTC. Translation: CASSSYPADNEQFF.

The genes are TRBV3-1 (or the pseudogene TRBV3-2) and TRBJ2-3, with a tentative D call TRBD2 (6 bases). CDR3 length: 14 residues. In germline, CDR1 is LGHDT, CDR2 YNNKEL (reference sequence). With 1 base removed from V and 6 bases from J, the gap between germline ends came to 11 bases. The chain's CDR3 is CASSQVGTADTQYF. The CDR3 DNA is TGTGCCAGCAGCCAAGTGGGGACTGCGGATACGCAGTATTTT.

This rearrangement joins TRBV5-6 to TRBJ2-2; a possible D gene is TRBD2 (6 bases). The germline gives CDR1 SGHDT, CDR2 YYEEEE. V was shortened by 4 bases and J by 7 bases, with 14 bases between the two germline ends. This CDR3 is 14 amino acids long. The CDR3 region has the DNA TGTGCCAGCAGCCTAACTAGCATCGGCGGGGAGCTGTTTTTT. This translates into CASSLTSIGGELFF.

The CDR3 DNA sequence: TGTGCCAGTAGTATTTCGGGCTACGAGCAGTACTTC. This sequence encodes CASSISGYEQYF. The rearrangement links TRBV19 to TRBJ2-7; D is unresolved. Germline V gene data show CDR1 as LNHDA and CDR2 as SQIVND (reference sequence). The CDR3 sequence is 12 residues long. Between the trimmed V and J ends, which lost 3 bases and 3 bases, there was a span of 6 bases.

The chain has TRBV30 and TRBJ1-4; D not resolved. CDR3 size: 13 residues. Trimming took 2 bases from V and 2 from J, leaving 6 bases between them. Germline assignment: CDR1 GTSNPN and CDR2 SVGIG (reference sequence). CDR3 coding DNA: TGTGCCTGGAGTCGAGGTACTAATGAAAAACTGTTTTTT. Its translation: CAWSRGTNEKLFF.

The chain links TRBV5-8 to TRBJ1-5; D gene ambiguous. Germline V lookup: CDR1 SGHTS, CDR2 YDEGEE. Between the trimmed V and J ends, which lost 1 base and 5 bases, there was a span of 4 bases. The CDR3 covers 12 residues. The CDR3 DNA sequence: TGTGCCAGCAGCTTGTTAGATCAGCCCCAGCATTTT. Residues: CASSLLDQPQHF.

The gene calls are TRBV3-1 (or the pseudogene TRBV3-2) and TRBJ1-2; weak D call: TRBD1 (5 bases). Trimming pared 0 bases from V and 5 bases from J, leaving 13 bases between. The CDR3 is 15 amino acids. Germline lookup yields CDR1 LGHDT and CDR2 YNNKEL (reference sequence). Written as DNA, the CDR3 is TGTGCCAGCAGCCAAGATAGGGGATCGCGGTATGGCTACACCTTC. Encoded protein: CASSQDRGSRYGYTF.

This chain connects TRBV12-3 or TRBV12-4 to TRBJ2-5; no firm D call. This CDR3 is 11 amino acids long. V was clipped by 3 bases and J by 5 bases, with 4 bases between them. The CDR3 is CASSFGETQYF. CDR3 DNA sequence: TGTGCCAGCAGTTTCGGGGAGACCCAGTACTTC.

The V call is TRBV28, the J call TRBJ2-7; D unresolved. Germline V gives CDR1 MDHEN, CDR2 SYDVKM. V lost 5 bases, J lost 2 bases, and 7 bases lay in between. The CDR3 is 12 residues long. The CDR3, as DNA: TGTGCCAGCAGTCTCCTAACCTACGAGCAGTACTTC. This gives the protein CASSLLTYEQYF.

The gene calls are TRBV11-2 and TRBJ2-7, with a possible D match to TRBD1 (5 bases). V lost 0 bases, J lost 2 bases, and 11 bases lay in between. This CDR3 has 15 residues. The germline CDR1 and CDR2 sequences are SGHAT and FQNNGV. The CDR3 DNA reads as TGTGCCAGCAGCTTAGAGTTTGGCAGGGCCTACGAGCAGTACTTC. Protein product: CASSLEFGRAYEQYF.

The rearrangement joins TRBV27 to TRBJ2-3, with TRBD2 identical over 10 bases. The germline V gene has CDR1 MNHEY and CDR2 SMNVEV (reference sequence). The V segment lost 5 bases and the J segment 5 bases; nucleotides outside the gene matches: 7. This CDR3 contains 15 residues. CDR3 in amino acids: CASSQREGHGDTQYF. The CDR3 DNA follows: TGTGCCAGCAGTCAGCGGGAGGGCCATGGAGATACGCAGTATTTT.

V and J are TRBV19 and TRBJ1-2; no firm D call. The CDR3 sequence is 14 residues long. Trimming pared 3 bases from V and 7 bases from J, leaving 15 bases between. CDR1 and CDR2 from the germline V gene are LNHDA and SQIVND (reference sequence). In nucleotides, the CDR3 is TGTGCCAGTAGTATGTTTACGGGGAATCGTGGCTACACCTTC. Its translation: CASSMFTGNRGYTF.

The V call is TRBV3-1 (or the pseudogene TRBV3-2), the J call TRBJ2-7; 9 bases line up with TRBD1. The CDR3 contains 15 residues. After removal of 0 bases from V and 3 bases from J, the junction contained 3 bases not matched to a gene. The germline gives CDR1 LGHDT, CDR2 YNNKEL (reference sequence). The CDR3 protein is CASSQDLTGGYEQYF. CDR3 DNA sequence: TGTGCCAGCAGCCAAGATTTGACAGGGGGCTACGAGCAGTACTTC.

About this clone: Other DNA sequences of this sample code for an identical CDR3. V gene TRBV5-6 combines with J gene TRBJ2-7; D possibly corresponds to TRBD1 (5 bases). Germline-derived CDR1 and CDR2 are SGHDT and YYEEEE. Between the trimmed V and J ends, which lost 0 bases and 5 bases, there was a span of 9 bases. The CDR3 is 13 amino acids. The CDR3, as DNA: TGTGCCAGCAGCTTGGTGTCAGGGAACGAGCAGTACTTC. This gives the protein CASSLVSGNEQYF.

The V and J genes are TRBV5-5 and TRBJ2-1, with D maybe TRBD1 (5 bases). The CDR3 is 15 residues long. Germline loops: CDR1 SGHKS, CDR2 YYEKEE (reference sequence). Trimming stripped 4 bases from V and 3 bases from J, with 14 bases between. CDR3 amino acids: CASSSLGADYNEQFF. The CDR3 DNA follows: TGTGCCAGCAGCAGTCTTGGGGCTGACTACAATGAGCAGTTCTTC.